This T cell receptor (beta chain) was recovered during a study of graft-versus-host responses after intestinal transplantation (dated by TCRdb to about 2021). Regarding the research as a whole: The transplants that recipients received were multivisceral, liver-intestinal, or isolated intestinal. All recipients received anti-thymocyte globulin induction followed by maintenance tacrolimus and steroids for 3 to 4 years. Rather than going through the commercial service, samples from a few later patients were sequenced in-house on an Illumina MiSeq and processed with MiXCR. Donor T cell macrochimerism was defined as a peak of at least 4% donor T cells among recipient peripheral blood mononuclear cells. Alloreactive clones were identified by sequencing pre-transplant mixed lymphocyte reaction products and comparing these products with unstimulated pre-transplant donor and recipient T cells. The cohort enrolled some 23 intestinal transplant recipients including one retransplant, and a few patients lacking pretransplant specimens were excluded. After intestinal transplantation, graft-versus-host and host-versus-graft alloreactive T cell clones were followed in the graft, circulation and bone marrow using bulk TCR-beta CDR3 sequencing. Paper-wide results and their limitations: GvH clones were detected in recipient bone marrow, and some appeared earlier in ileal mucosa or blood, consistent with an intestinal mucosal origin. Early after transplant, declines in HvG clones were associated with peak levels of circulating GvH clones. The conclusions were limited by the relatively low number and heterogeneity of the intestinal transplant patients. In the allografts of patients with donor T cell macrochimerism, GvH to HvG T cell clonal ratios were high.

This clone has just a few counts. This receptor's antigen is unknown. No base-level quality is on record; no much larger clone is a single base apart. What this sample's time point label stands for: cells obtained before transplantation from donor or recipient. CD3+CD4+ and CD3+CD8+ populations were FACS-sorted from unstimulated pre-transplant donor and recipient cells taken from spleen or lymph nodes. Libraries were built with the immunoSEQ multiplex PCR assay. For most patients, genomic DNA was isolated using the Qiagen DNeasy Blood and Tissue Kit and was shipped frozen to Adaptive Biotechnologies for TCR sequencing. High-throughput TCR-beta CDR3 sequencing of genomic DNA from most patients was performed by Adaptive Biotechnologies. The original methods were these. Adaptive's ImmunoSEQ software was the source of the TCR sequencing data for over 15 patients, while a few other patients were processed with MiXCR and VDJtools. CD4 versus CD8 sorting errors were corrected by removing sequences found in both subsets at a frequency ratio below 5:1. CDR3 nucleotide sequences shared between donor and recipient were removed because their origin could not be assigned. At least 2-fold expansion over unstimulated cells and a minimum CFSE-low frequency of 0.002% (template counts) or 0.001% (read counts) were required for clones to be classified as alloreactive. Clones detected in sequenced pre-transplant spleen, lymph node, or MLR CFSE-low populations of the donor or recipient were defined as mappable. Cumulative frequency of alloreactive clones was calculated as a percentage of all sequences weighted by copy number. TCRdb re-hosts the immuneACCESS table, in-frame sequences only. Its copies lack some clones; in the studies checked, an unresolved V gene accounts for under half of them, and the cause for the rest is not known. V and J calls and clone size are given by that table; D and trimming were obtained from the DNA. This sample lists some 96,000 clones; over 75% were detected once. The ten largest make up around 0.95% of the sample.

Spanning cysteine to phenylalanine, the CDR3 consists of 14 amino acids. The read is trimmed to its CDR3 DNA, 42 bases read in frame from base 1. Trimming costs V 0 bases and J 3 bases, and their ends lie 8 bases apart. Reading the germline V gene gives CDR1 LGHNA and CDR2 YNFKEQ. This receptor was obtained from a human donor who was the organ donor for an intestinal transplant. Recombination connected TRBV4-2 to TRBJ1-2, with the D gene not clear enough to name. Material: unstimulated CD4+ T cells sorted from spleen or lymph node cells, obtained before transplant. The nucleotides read TGTGCCAGCAGCCAAGATCACCCTTACTATGGCTACACCTTC. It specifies CASSQDHPYYGYTF.